The sequence of this T cell receptor (beta chain) was determined in a study of response to subunit inactivated influenza vaccine. The CDR3 has 13 residues. With 6 bases removed from V and 4 bases from J, the gap between germline ends came to 10 bases. Looked up from germline, CDR1 is MNHNS and CDR2 is SASEGT. A single record per CDR3 protein comes from TCRdb applying MiXCR to the RT-PCR reads. The table has 750,000 to 850,000 distinct CDR3 sequences, 15% to 20% seen once. The gene calls are TRBV6-1 and TRBJ2-1; D is possibly TRBD2 (6 bases). This TCR was sampled from a man over 45 who received an inactivated influenza vaccine. This specimen was PBMCs from blood, taken 5 to 6 days after vaccination. CDR3 loop: CASRWGDYNEQFF. The CDR3 nucleotides read TGTGCCAGCAGGTGGGGGGATTACAATGAGCAGTTCTTC.